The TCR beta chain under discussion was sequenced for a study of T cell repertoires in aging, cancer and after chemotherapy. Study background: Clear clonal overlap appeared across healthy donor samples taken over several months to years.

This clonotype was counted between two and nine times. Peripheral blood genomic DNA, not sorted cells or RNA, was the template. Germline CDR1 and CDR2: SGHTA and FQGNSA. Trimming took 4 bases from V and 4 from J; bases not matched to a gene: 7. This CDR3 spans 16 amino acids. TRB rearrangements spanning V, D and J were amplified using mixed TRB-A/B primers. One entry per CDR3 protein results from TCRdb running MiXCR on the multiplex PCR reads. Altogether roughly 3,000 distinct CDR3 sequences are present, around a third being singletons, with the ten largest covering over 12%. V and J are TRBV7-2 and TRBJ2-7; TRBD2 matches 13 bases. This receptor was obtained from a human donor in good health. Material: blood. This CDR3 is CASSSRTSGSRYEQYF. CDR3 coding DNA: TGTGCCAGCAGCTCTCGGACTAGCGGGAGTCGTTACGAGCAGTACTTC.